This T cell receptor beta chain was profiled in a study of OX40 agonist ivuxolimab in advanced cancers. For the study at large: Ivuxolimab doses were 0.01, 0.1, 0.3, 1.5, 3 or 10 mg/kg every 2 weeks.

Per the germline V gene, CDR1 is SGHDT and CDR2 is YYEEEE. The J segment lost 7 bases and the V segment lost 4 bases, leaving 13 bases of the junction unmatched. This CDR3 comprises 16 residues. Method: immunoSEQ multiplex PCR; TCRdb's copy keeps in-frame clones and lacks some. The sample has under 85,000 clones; 60% to 80% are singletons. Sequencing was performed on CD4+ or CD8+ T cells sorted from blood, taken in a trial of the OX40 agonist ivuxolimab. This clonotype was sampled from an adult with an advanced solid tumor such as melanoma, head and neck, liver or kidney cancer. The J gene is TRBJ2-5, the V gene TRBV5-6; TRBD2 matches at 10 bases. Here the CDR3 DNA reads TGTGCCAGCAGCCCGCCCCCAGCGGGGGGGCTTGGGACCCAGTACTTC. Translating gives CASSPPPAGGLGTQYF.